These 20 T cell receptor beta chains came from one sample sequenced in a study of shared T cell receptors in the human thymus. Generated by immunoSEQ multiplex PCR, the TCRdb table keeps only in-frame clones and is missing some. The data hold hundreds of thousands of clones, with roughly 90% observed a single time. The sample was also linked to a second study, of human thymus T cells.

Sequencing was performed on thymocytes. Receptors were obtained from a boy under two years old with a congenital heart defect.

This clone came up a few times. The chain has TRBV25-1 and TRBJ2-7; tentative D call: TRBD2 (6 bases). The CDR3 has 14 amino acids. Germline V gives CDR1 MGHDK, CDR2 SYGVNS. Trimming cost V 4 bases and J 6 bases, with 16 bases left between them. The CDR3 region has the DNA TGTGCCAGCAGTGGGCGGGGCAGGGTGGGCGAGCAGTACTTC. It codes for CASSGRGRVGEQYF.

The genes are TRBV14 and TRBJ1-1; the D is unclear. V lost 3 bases to trimming and J lost 0 bases, with 8 bases between them. This CDR3 is 14 amino acids long. Germline V CDR1 and CDR2: SGHDN, FVKESK. DNA of the CDR3: TGTGCCAGCAGCCATGGGCAGATGAACACTGAAGCTTTCTTT. Protein: CASSHGQMNTEAFF.

The J gene is TRBJ1-2, the V gene TRBV21-1; the D call of TRBD1 is as the table states it, not checked on the DNA. TRBV21-1 is flagged as a pseudogene. The CDR3 totals 22 residues. CDR3 sequence (DNA): TGTGCCAGCAGCAAAGTGGAGGCCGGGACAGGGCATGCCGTATATGCTAACTATGGCTACACCTTC. This codes for CASSKVEAGTGHAVYANYGYTF.

V gene TRBV2 combines with J gene TRBJ2-5; D remains unclear. This CDR3 is built from 14 residues. Looked up from germline, CDR1 is SNHLY and CDR2 is FYNNEI. Trimming removed 2 bases at V and 2 bases at J, with 9 bases between. CDR3 DNA: TGTGCCAGCAGTGAACGGAGCAGACAAGAGACCCAGTACTTC. This encodes CASSERSRQETQYF.

This chain joins TRBV6-1 and TRBJ2-2, with 7 bases that match TRBD1. V trimming: 0 bases; J trimming: 6 bases; junction bases outside the gene matches: 10. Per germline, CDR1 MNHNS and CDR2 SASEGT. The CDR3 runs to 17 residues. The CDR3 nucleotides are TGTGCCAGCAGTGAAGCGAAGGGACAGAGTCCCGCCGGGGAGCTGTTTTTT. The encoded protein is CASSEAKGQSPAGELFF.

The chain links TRBV30 to TRBJ1-5, with D uncertain. This CDR3 region has 16 residues. The germline V gene has CDR1 GTSNPN and CDR2 SVGIG (reference sequence). The ends were cut back, 2 bases at V and 0 bases at J, with 14 bases in the middle. This CDR3 reads CAWSKRIAFSNQPQHF. Written as DNA, the CDR3 is TGTGCCTGGAGTAAAAGGATAGCCTTTAGCAATCAGCCCCAGCATTTT. The full variable domain, in which reference TRBV30 and TRBJ1-5 provide the parts outside the CDR3, is SQTIHQWPATLVQPVGSPLSLECTVEGTSNPNLYWYRQAAGRGLQLLFYSVGIGQISSEVPQNLSASRPQDRQFILSSKKLLLSDSGFYLCAWSKRIAFSNQPQHFGDGTRLSIL.

This chain joins TRBV7-8 and TRBJ2-7, with 8 positions matching TRBD2. V lost 5 bases, J lost 5 bases, and 11 bases stayed unmatched. CDR1 and CDR2 from the germline V gene are SGHVS and FQNEAQ. This CDR3 comprises 15 residues. CDR3 sequence reads: CASSLSTGGAHEQYF. The CDR3 DNA sequence: TGTGCCAGCAGCCTCTCGACGGGAGGGGCACACGAGCAGTACTTC.

The J gene is TRBJ1-2, the V gene TRBV5-4, with a weak D call TRBD1 (6 bases). With 3 bases removed from V and 2 bases from J, the gap between germline ends came to 11 bases. Germline CDR1 reads SGHNT; CDR2 reads YYREEE (reference sequence). The CDR3 sequence is 14 residues long. CDR3 coding DNA: TGTGCCAGCAGCTCCGGACAGCCCAACTATGGCTACACCTTC. It yields the protein CASSSGQPNYGYTF.

The count of this clone is one. This chain joins TRBV15 and TRBJ2-1; 9 bases match TRBD1. CDR3 length equals 16 residues. CDR1 is LNHNV and CDR2 is YYDKDF in the germline V gene (reference sequence). The J segment lost 4 bases and the V segment lost 3 bases, leaving 7 bases of the junction unmatched. The CDR3 bases are TGTGCCACCAGCAGCGTCCGGGACAGGGTATACAATGAGCAGTTCTTC. This sequence encodes CATSSVRDRVYNEQFF.

V usage is TRBV28 and J usage is TRBJ2-7; 9 nucleotides agree with TRBD1. The CDR3 is 16 amino acids. Germline V gives CDR1 MDHEN, CDR2 SYDVKM. The V segment lost 3 bases and the J segment 3 bases; nucleotides outside the gene matches: 9. The CDR3 DNA sequence: TGTGCCAGCAGTTTCGGGACAGGGAGGGTGCTCTACGAGCAGTACTTC. Its protein product is CASSFGTGRVLYEQYF. Full variable domain (outside the CDR3, taken from reference TRBV28 and TRBJ2-7): DVKVTQSSRYLVKRTGEKVFLECVQDMDHENMFWYRQDPGLGLRLIYFSYDVKMKEKGDIPEGYSVSREKKERFSLILESASTNQTSMYLCASSFGTGRVLYEQYFGPGTRLTVT.

V gene TRBV15 combines with J gene TRBJ2-1; TRBD2 is a possible D gene (5 bases). Per the germline V gene, CDR1 is LNHNV and CDR2 is YYDKDF (reference sequence). Trimming removed 2 bases from V and 0 bases from J, with 11 bases in between. The CDR3 totals 16 residues. The CDR3: CATSRPRLSSYNEQFF. The CDR3, as DNA: TGTGCCACCAGCAGACCGAGACTAAGCTCCTACAATGAGCAGTTCTTC.

The count of this clone is one. The chain carries TRBV11-3 and TRBJ2-7; possibly TRBD2 for D (6 bases). The CDR3 consists of 14 residues. Trimming removed 3 bases at V and 1 base at J, with 10 bases between. Germline loops: CDR1 SGHNT, CDR2 YENEEA. This CDR3 is CASSLTGESYEQYF. Written as DNA, the CDR3 is TGTGCCAGCAGCTTGACGGGAGAGTCCTACGAGCAGTACTTC.

The gene calls are TRBV19 and TRBJ2-4; 8 nucleotides agree with TRBD2. CDR3 size: 16 residues. Germline V CDR1 and CDR2: LNHDA, SQIVND (reference sequence). With 5 bases clipped from V and 0 bases from J, the junction kept 6 bases outside the gene matches. The CDR3 DNA reads as TGTGCCAGTAGTCCTCCGGGACTAGTAGCCAAAAACATTCAGTACTTC. The encoded protein is CASSPPGLVAKNIQYF.

The chain is built from TRBV4-1 and TRBJ1-4; possibly TRBD1 for D (6 bases). The CDR3 is 17 residues long. Deletions cut 3 bases from V and 3 bases from J, with 17 bases between. Germline-derived CDR1 and CDR2 are MGHRA and YSYEKL. The CDR3 region is CASSQGTGNWANEKLFF. For the CDR3, the DNA is TGCGCCAGCAGCCAGGGAACAGGGAATTGGGCTAATGAAAAACTGTTTTTT.

This clone was seen a few times. This sequence joins TRBV4-3 and TRBJ2-7, with TRBD2 identical over 8 bases. The CDR3 covers 16 residues. J lost 2 bases, V lost 4 bases, and 10 bases had no gene match. Germline V CDR1 and CDR2: LGHNA, YSLEER. CDR3: CASSPNRREGAYEQYF. DNA of the CDR3: TGCGCCAGCAGCCCCAACCGACGGGAGGGGGCCTACGAGCAGTACTTC.

This chain's CDR3 is CASRTSGRVHPSTDTQYF. The CDR3 DNA reads TGTGCTAGCCGTACAAGCGGGAGGGTACATCCTAGCACAGATACGCAGTATTTT. The chain has TRBV28 and TRBJ2-3; 10 bases align to TRBD2. Germline CDR1 and CDR2: MDHEN and SYDVKM. CDR3 size: 18 residues.

The gene calls are TRBV15 and TRBJ1-3; tentative D call: TRBD1 (5 bases). Germline lookup yields CDR1 LNHNV and CDR2 YYDKDF (reference sequence). The V and J ends lost 5 bases and 3 bases respectively, with 17 bases between them. CDR3 length: 16 amino acids. In DNA form, the CDR3 reads TGTGCCACCAGCGCCCGACCGGGGGTATTTGGAAACACCATATATTTT. Translation gives CATSARPGVFGNTIYF.

This clone has more than one count but fewer than ten. The chain combines TRBV6-6 with TRBJ1-5, with TRBD1 as a possible D gene (6 bases). The CDR3 has 16 amino acids. Trimming cost V 2 bases and J 5 bases, with 16 bases left between them. Germline V gives CDR1 MNHNY, CDR2 SVGAGI (reference sequence). CDR3 sequence reads: CASSYRGHRPDQPQHF. For the CDR3, the DNA is TGTGCCAGCAGTTACAGGGGACACCGCCCTGATCAGCCCCAGCATTTT.

V and J are TRBV20-1 and TRBJ2-5, with D possibly being TRBD1 (6 bases). TRBJ2-7 matches the DNA end more closely, so the J call is doubtful. Germline V gene lookup returns CDR1 DFQATT and CDR2 SNEGSKA (reference sequence). The CDR3 extends over 11 amino acids. The CDR3 reads CSASTGPEQYF. The CDR3 nucleotides are TGCAGTGCTAGCACAGGGCCCGAGCAGTACTTC.

This clone was seen once. The rearrangement links TRBV10-1 to TRBJ1-5; D possibly corresponds to TRBD1 (5 bases). This CDR3 region has 18 residues. Per germline, CDR1 WNHNN and CDR2 SYGVQD (reference sequence). V dropped 2 bases and J dropped 2 bases, with 19 bases sitting between them. Here the CDR3 DNA reads TGCGCCAGCAGTGAGAGTCGGGGGAGGGGTAAGGGCAATCAGCCCCAGCATTTT. This encodes CASSESRGRGKGNQPQHF.